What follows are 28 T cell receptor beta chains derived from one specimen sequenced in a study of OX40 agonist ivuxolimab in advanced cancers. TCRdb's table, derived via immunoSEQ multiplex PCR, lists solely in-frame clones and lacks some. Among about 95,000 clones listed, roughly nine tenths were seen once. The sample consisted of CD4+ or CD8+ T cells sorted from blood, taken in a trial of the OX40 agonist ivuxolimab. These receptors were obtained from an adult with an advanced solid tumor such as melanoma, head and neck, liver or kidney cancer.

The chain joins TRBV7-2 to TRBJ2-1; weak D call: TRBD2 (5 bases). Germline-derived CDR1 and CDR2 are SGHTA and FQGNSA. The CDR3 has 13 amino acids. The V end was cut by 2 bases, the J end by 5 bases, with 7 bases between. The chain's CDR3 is CASSLSLDNEQFF. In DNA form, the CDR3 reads TGTGCCAGCAGCTTATCACTAGACAATGAGCAGTTCTTC.

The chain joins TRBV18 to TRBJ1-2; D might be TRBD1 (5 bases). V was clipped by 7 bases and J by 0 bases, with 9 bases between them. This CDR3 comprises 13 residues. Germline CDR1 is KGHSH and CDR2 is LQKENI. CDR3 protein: CASFGTSNYGYTF. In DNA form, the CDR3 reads TGTGCCAGCTTCGGGACGTCTAACTATGGCTACACCTTC.

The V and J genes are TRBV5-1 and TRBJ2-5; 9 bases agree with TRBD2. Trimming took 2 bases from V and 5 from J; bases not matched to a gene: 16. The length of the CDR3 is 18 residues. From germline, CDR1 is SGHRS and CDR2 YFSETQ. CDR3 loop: CASSFGITPYAGGETQYF. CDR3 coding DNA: TGCGCCAGCAGCTTTGGGATTACCCCATATGCGGGGGGGGAGACCCAGTACTTC. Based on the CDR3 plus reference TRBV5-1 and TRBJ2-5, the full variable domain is KAGVTQTPRYLIKTRGQQVTLSCSPISGHRSVSWYQQTPGQGLQFLFEYFSETQRNKGNFPGRFSGRQFSNSRSEMNVSTLELGDSALYLCASSFGITPYAGGETQYFGPGTRLLVL.

DNA of the CDR3: TGCAGCGTTTCCACCCTCCGGGGAGGTGGTGAAAAACTGTTTTTT. Amino acid sequence: CSVSTLRGGGEKLFF. The chain employs TRBV29-1 and TRBJ1-4, with unresolved D. This CDR3 spans 15 amino acids. Trimming left V 5 bases short and J 7 bases short, with 20 bases between. Germline V gene lookup returns CDR1 SQVTM and CDR2 ANQGSEA.

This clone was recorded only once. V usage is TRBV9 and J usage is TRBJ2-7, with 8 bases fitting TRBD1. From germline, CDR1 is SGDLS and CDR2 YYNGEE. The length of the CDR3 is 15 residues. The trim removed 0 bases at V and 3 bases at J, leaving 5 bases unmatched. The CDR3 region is CASSVEGTGIYEQYF. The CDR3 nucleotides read TGTGCCAGCAGCGTAGAGGGGACAGGTATCTACGAGCAGTACTTC.

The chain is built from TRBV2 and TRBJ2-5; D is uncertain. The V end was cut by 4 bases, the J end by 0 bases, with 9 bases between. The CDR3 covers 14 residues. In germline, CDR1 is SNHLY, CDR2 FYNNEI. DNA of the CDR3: TGTGCCAGCAGTGTAGGAACTTACCAAGAGACCCAGTACTTC. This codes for CASSVGTYQETQYF.

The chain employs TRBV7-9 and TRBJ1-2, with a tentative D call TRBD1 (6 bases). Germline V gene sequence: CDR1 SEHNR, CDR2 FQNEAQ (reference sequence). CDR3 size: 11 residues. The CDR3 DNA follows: TGTGTCTGGGGGCATAACTATGGCTACACCTTC. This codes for CVWGHNYGYTF.

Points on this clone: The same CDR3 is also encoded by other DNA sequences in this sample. CDR3 sequence: CAWSTTGGTEAFF. The CDR3 DNA is TGTGCCTGGAGTACTACAGGGGGGACTGAAGCTTTCTTT. The chain couples TRBV30 to TRBJ1-1; 8 bases align to TRBD1. The CDR3 extends over 13 amino acids. Germline CDR1 and CDR2: GTSNPN and SVGIG (reference sequence). V shed 2 bases and J 5 bases; nucleotides not matched to a gene: 4.

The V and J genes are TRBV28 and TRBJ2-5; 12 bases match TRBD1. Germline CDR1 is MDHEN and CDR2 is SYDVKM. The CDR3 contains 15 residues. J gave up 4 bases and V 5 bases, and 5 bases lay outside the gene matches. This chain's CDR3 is CASSRDRGLTETQYF. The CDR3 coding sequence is TGTGCCAGCAGTCGGGACAGGGGGCTTACAGAGACCCAGTACTTC.

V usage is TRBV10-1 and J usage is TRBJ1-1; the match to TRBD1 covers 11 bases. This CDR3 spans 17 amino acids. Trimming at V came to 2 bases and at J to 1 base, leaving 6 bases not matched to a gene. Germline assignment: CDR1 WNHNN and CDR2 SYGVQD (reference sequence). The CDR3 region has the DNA TGCGCCAGCAGTGAGGGACAGGGGGCGCAGAGGAACACTGAAGCTTTCTTT. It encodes CASSEGQGAQRNTEAFF.

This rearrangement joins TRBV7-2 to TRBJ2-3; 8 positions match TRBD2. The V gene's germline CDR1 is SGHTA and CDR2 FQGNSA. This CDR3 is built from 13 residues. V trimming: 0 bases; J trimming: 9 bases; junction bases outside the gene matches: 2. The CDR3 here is CASSLAASGTQYF. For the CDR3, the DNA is TGTGCCAGCAGCTTAGCAGCTAGCGGGACGCAGTATTTT.

CDR3: CASSDSVGGPEAFF. CDR3 in DNA: TGTGCCAGCAGTGATAGCGTAGGGGGCCCTGAAGCTTTCTTT. The V gene is TRBV25-1, the J gene TRBJ1-1, with TRBD1 identical over 7 bases. Trimming took 3 bases from V and 6 from J; bases not matched to a gene: 7. The CDR3 is made up of 14 amino acids. Germline V gene lookup returns CDR1 MGHDK and CDR2 SYGVNS.

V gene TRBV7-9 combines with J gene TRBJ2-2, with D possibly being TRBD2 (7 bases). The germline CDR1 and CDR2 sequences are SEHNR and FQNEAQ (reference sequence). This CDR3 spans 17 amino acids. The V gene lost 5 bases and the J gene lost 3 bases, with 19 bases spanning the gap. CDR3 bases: TGTGCCAGCAGCAGACGACGGGGGGCTCTGGACACCGGGGAGCTGTTTTTT. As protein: CASSRRRGALDTGELFF.

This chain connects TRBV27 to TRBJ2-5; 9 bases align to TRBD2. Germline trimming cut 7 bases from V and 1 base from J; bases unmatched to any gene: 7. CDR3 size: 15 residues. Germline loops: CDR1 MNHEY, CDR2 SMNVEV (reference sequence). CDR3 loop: CASKWAGGPQETQYF. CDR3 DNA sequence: TGTGCCAGCAAATGGGCGGGAGGGCCCCAAGAGACCCAGTACTTC.

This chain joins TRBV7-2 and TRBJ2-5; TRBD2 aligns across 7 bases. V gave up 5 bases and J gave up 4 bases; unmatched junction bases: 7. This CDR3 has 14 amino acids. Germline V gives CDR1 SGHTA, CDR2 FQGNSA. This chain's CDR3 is CASSPGWGGETQYF. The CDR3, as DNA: TGTGCCAGCAGCCCCGGTTGGGGGGGAGAGACCCAGTACTTC.

The CDR3: CASGLTGHLSGANVLTF. The CDR3, as DNA: TGTGCCAGCGGACTGACAGGTCACCTCTCTGGGGCCAACGTCCTGACTTTC. V usage is TRBV2 and J usage is TRBJ2-6; the D gene is possibly TRBD1 (6 bases). The length of the CDR3 is 17 residues. The V end was cut by 8 bases, the J end by 0 bases, with 17 bases between. Germline V gene lookup returns CDR1 SNHLY and CDR2 FYNNEI. Combining the CDR3 with reference TRBV2 and TRBJ2-6 gives the whole variable domain EPEVTQTPSHQVTQMGQEVILRCVPISNHLYFYWYRQILGQKVEFLVSFYNNEISEKSEIFDDQFSVERPDGSNFTLKIRSTKLEDSAMYFCASGLTGHLSGANVLTFGAGSRLTVL.

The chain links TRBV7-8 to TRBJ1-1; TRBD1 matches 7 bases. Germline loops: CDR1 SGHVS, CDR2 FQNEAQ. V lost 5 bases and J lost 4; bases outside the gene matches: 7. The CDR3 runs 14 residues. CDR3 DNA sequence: TGTGCCAGCAGCGCGCCGACAGGGCCCACTGAAGCTTTCTTT. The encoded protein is CASSAPTGPTEAFF.

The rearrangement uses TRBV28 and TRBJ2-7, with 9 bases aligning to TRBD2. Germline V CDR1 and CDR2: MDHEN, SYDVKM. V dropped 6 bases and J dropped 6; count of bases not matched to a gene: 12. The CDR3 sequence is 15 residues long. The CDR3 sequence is CASRTPSGDRPEQYF. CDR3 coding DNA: TGTGCCAGCAGGACGCCTAGCGGGGATCGGCCCGAGCAGTACTTC.

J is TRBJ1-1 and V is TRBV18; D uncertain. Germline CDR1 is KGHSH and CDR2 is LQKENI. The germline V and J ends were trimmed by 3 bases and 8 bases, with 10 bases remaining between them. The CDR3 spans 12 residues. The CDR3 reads CASSPLAGEAFF. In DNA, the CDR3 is TGTGCCAGCTCACCGTTGGCAGGAGAAGCTTTCTTT.

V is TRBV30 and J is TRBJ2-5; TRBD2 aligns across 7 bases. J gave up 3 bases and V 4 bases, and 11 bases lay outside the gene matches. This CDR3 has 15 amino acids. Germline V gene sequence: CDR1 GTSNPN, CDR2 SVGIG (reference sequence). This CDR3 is CAWNFWGREEETQYF. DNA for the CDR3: TGTGCCTGGAACTTTTGGGGGAGGGAGGAAGAGACCCAGTACTTC.

This CDR3 reads CASSQEGANVLTF. In nucleotides, the CDR3 is TGCGCCAGCAGCCAAGAAGGGGCCAACGTCCTGACTTTC. This rearrangement joins TRBV4-3 to TRBJ2-6; D ambiguous. Germline CDR1 LGHNA, CDR2 YSLEER. This CDR3 contains 13 residues. V lost 0 bases, J lost 4 bases, and 1 base lay in between.

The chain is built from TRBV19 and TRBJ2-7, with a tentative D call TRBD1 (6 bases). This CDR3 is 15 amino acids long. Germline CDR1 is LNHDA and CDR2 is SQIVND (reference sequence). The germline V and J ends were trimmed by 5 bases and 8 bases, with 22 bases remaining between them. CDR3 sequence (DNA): TGTGCCAGTAGTTCACAGGGCCACCAGGTCGATAAGCAGTACTTC. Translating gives CASSSQGHQVDKQYF.

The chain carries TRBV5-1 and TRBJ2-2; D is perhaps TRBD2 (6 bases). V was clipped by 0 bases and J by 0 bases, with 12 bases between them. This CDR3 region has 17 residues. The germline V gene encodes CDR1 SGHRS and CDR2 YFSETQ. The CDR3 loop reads CASSLVSGTANTGELFF. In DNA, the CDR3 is TGCGCCAGCAGCTTGGTGTCCGGGACTGCGAACACCGGGGAGCTGTTTTTT.

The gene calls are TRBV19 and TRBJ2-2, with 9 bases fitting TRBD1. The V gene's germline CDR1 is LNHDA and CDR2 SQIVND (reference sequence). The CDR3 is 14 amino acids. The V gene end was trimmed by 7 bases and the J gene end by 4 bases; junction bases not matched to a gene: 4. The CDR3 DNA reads TGTGCCAGTAAAACAGGGGGCGCCACCGGGGAGCTGTTTTTT. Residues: CASKTGGATGELFF.

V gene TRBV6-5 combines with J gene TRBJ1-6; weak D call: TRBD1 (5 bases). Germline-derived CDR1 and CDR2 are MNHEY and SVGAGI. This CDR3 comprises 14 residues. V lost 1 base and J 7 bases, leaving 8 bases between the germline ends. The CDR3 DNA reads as TGTGCCAGCAGTTACTTTGGGGGGAATTCACCCCTCCACTTT. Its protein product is CASSYFGGNSPLHF.

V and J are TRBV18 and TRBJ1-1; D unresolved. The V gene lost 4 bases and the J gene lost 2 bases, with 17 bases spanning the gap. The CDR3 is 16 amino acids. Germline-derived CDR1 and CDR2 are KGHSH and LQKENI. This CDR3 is CASSRSIGPVNTEAFF. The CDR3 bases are TGTGCCAGCTCACGATCGATAGGCCCGGTCAACACTGAAGCTTTCTTT.

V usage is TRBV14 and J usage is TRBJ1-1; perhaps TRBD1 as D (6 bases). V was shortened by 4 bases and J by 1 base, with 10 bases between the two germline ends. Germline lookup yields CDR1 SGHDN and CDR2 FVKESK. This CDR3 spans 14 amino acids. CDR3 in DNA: TGTGCCAGCAGCCGGCTACAGGGGAACACTGAAGCTTTCTTT. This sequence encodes CASSRLQGNTEAFF.

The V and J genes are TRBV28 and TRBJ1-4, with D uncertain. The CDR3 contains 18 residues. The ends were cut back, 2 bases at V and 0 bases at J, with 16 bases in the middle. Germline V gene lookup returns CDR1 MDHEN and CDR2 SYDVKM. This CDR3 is CASSLGTQLLATNEKLFF. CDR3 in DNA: TGTGCCAGCAGTTTAGGTACCCAGCTCTTGGCAACTAATGAAAAACTGTTTTTT.